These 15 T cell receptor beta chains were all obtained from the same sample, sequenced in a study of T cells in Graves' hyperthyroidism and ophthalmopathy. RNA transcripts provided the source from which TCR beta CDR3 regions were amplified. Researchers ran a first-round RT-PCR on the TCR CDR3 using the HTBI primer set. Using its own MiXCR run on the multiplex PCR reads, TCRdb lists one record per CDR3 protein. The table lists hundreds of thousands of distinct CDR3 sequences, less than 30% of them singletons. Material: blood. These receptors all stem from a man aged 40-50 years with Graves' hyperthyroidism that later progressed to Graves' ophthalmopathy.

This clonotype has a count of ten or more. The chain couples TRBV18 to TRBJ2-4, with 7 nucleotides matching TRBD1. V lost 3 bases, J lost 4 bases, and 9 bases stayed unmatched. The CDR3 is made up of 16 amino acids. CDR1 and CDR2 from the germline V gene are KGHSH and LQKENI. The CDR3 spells CASSPSPGTAKNIQYF. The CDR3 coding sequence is TGTGCCAGCTCACCCTCTCCCGGGACAGCGAAAAACATTCAGTACTTC.

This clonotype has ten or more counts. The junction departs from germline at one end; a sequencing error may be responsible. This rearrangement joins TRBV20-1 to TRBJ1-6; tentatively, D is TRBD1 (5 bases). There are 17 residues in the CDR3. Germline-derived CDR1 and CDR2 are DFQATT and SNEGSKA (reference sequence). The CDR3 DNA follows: TGCAGTGCTAGAGATATGGTGGGGCAGGGATGGGATTCACCCCTCCACTTC. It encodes CSARDMVGQGWDSPLHF.

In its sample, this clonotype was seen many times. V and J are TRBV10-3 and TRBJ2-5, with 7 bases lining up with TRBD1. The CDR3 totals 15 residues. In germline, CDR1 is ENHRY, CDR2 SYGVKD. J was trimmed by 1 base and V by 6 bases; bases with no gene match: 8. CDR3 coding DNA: TGTGCCATCAGCCGCCCGGGACAGAGCCAAGAGACCCAGTACTTC. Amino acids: CAISRPGQSQETQYF.

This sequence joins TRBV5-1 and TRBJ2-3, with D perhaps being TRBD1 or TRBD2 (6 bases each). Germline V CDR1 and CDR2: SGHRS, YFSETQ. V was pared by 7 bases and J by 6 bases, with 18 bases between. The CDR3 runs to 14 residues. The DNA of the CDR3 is TGCGCCAGCTACCGGGACACGGGGGATGATACGCAGTATTTT. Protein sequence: CASYRDTGDDTQYF.

The CDR3 spells CASKCGQLNCEQYF. CDR3 nucleotides: TGTGCCAGCAAGTGTGGACAGCTTAACTGCGAGCAGTACTTC. V gene TRBV27 combines with J gene TRBJ2-7, with a possible D match to TRBD1 (6 bases). There are 14 residues in the CDR3. CDR1 and CDR2 from the germline V gene are MNHEY and SMNVEV (reference sequence). The V end was cut by 7 bases, the J end by 6 bases, with 19 bases between.

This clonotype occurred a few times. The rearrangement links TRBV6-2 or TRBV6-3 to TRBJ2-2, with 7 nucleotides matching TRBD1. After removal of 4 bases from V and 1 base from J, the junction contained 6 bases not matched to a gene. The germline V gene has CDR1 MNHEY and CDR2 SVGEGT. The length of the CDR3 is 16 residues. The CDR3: CASSFRDRQNTGELFF. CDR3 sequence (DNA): TGTGCCAGCAGTTTCCGGGACAGACAGAACACCGGGGAGCTGTTTTTT.

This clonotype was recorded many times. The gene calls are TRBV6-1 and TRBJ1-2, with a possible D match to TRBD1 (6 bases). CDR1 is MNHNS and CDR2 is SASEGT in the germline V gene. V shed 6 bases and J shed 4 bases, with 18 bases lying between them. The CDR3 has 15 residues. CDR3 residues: CASRHNSRDIYGYTF. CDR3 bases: TGTGCCAGCAGGCATAATTCGCGGGACATCTATGGCTACACCTTC.

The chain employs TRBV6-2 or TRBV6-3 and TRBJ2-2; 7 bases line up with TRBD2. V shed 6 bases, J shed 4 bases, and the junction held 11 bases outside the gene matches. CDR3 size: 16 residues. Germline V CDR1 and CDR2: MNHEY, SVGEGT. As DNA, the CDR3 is TGTGCCAGCAGGCGACTAGCTCCAATACTCACCGGGGAGCTGTTTTTT. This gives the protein CASRRLAPILTGELFF.

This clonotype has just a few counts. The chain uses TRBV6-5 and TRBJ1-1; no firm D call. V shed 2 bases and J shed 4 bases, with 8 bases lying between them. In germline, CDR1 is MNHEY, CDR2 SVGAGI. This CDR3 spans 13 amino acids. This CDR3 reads CASSYVSGTEAFF. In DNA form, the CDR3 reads TGTGCCAGCAGTTACGTGTCGGGCACTGAAGCTTTCTTT.

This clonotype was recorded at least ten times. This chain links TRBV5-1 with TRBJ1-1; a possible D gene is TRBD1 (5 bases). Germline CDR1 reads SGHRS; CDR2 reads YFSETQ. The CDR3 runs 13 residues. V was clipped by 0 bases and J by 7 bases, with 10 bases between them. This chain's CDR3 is CASSLDRSVEAFF. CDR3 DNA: TGCGCCAGCAGCTTGGACAGGTCCGTTGAAGCTTTCTTT.

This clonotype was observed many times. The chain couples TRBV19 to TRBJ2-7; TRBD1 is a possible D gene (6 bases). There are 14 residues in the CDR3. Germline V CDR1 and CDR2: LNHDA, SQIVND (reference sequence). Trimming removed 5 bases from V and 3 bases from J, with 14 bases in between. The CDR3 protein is CASSAQQGSYEQYF. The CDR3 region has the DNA TGTGCCAGTAGTGCCCAACAGGGTAGCTACGAGCAGTACTTC.

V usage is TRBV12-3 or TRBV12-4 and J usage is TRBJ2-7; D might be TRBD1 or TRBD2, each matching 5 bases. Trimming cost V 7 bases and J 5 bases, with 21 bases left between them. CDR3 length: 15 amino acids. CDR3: CASTLGPFGTHEQYF. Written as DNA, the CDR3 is TGTGCCAGCACCCTGGGCCCTTTCGGGACCCACGAGCAGTACTTC.

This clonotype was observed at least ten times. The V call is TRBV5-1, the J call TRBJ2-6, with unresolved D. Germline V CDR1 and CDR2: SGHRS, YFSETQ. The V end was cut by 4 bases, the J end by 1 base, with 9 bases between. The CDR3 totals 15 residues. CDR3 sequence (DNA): TGCGCCAGCAGCGCCCTATTATCTGGGGCCAACGTCCTGACTTTC. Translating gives CASSALLSGANVLTF.

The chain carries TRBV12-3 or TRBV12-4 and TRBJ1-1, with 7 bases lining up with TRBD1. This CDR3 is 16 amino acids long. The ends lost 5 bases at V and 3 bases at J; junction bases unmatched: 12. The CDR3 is CASSEGIGGAYTEAFF. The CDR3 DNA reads TGTGCCAGCAGTGAAGGAATAGGGGGCGCGTACACTGAAGCTTTCTTT.

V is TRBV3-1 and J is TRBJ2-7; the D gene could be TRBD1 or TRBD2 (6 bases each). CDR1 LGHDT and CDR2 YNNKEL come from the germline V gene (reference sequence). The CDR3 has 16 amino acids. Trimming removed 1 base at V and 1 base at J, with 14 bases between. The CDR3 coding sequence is TGTGCCAGCAGCCAAGTGGGCGGGACAACGTCCTACGAGCAGTACTTC. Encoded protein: CASSQVGGTTSYEQYF.